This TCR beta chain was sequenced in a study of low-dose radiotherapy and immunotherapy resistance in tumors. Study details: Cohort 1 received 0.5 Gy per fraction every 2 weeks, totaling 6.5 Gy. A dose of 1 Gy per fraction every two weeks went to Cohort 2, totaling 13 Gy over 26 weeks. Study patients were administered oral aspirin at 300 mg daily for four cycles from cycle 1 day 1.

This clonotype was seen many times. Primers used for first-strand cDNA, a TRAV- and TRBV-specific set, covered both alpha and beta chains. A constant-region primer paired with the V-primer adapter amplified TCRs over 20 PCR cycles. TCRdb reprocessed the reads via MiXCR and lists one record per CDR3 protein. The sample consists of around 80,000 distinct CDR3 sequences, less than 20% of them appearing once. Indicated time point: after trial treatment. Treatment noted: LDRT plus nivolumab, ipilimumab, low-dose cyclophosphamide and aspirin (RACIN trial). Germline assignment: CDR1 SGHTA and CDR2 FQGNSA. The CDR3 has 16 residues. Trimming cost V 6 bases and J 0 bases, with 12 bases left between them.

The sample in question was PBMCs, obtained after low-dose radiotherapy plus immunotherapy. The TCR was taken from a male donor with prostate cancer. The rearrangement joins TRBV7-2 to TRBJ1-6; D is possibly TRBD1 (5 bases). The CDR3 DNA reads TGTGCCAGCAGGTCCAGGGAAAGCTCCTATAATTCACCCCTCCACTTT. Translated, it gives CASRSRESSYNSPLHF.